Listed here is a single T cell receptor beta chain. This entry is derived from a study of blood T cell repertoires in COVID-19. As for the study in general: The cDNA or gDNA used as material had been derived from T cells, B-cell-depleted T cells, or PBMCs.

Per the authors' pipeline: How many nucleated cells were present was estimated from reference gene primer amplification. Method: immunoSEQ multiplex PCR; TCRdb's copy keeps in-frame clones and lacks some. That table furnishes V, J and clone size, whereas the DNA furnished D and trimming. Of 120,000 to 150,000 clones listed, around 86% are singletons. The ends were cut back, 0 bases at V and 9 bases at J, with 9 bases in the middle. Germline assignment: CDR1 SGHRS and CDR2 YFSETQ. The CDR3 has 12 amino acids. The rearrangement uses TRBV5-1 and TRBJ2-5; D is uncertain. The receptor comes from an elderly woman with acute or convalescent COVID-19. The source material was peripheral blood. The CDR3 DNA follows: TGCGCCAGCAGCTTGGGGTCCGAGGCCCAGTACTTC. It codes for CASSLGSEAQYF.